This T cell receptor (beta chain) was sequenced for a study of blood T cell repertoires in COVID-19. This clone is a singleton in its sample. The CDR3 length is 16 residues. The germline V and J ends were trimmed by 2 bases and 0 bases, with 11 bases remaining between them. From germline, CDR1 is SGHAT and CDR2 FQNNGV. Clones were read by immunoSEQ multiplex PCR, and TCRdb kept only the in-frame ones, dropping some. The sample records 200,000 to 250,000 clones, more than 75% being singletons. The source of this sequence is a man aged 80 or over with acute or convalescent COVID-19. The chain is built from TRBV11-2 and TRBJ1-5, with D maybe TRBD1 (5 bases). The sequenced material came from peripheral blood. The CDR3 loop reads CASSLRGGDSNQPQHF. As DNA, the CDR3 is TGTGCCAGCAGCTTAAGGGGAGGGGATAGCAATCAGCCCCAGCATTTT.